The 5 T cell receptor beta chains in this list originate from one sample, sequenced in a study of monozygotic twins with inflammatory bowel disease (dated by TCRdb to the late 2010s). Receptors were amplified or captured by 5' RACE. This sample was sequenced with an Illumina HiSeq 2500. The reads went through TCRdb reprocessing, and each CDR3 protein sequence gets one entry with no DNA. The sample table on file contains approximately 100,000 distinct CDR3 sequences. The ten largest make up under 15% of the sample. The sequenced material came from blood. Receptors originate from a human donor with ulcerative colitis or Crohn's disease, or a healthy co-twin of an affected twin (not recorded which).

The chain is built from TRBV4-1 and TRBJ2-2; absent DNA, TCRdb's TRBD1 call cannot be checked. Germline loops: CDR1 MGHRA, CDR2 YSYEKL. The CDR3 sequence is 21 residues long. The CDR3 region is CASSQRWLMWGTGGDTGELFF.

The chain is built from TRBV5-1 and TRBJ2-3. The germline V gene has CDR1 SGHRS and CDR2 YFSETQ. This CDR3 has 14 amino acids. CDR3: CASSLGIPTDTQYF.

The chain links TRBV29-1 to TRBJ2-1; without DNA, the TCRdb call of TRBD1 cannot be checked. Looked up from germline, CDR1 is SQVTM and CDR2 is ANQGSEA. The CDR3 covers 12 residues. The CDR3 is CSVRGQGYEQFF.

The chain carries TRBV20-1 and TRBJ2-2; TCRdb's D gene call, TRBD1, goes unchecked for lack of DNA. In germline, CDR1 is DFQATT, CDR2 SNEGSKA (reference sequence). CDR3 length equals 15 residues. This CDR3 is CSAPSGTDNTGELFF.

The chain couples TRBV12-3 or TRBV12-4 to TRBJ2-3; TCRdb reports TRBD2, a call that lacks DNA to check it against. The CDR3 has 15 amino acids. CDR3 in amino acids: CASTLITSGGDTQYF.